This T cell receptor beta chain emerged from a study of CD8+ T cells in alopecia areata. Germline values: CDR1 GTSNPN, CDR2 SVGIG (reference sequence). V shed 4 bases and J shed 0 bases, with 10 bases lying between them. The CDR3 length is 14 residues. The treatment was: oral pan-JAK inhibitor, 5-10 mg twice daily. TCR sequencing used cDNA made by reverse transcription of extracted RNA. The protocol was immunoSEQ multiplex PCR, while the TCRdb copy is restricted to in-frame clones and leaves out a portion. Of 150,000 to 200,000 clones in the sample, over 55% were seen once. This chain uses TRBV30 with TRBJ2-1; D uncertain. The receptor comes from a human donor with alopecia areata. The specimen was CD4+ T cells sorted from blood, collected at week 24, from a patient treated with tofacitinib. The CDR3 region has the DNA TGTGCCTGGACTAGTATCAGCTCCTACAATGAGCAGTTCTTC. It is translated as CAWTSISSYNEQFF.